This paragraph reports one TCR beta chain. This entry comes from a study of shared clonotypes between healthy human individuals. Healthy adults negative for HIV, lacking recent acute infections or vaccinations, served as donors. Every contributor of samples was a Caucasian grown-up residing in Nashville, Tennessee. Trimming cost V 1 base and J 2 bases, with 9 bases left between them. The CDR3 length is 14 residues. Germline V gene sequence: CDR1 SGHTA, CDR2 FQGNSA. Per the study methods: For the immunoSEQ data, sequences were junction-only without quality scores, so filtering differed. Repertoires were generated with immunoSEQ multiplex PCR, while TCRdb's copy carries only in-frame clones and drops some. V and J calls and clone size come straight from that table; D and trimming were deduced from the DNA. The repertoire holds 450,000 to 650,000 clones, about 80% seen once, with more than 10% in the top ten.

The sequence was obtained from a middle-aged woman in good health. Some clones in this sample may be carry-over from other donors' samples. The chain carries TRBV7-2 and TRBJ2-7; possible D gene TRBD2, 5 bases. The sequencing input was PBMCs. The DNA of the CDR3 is TGTGCCAGCAGCTTAGAGGCTAGCACCTACGAGCAGTACTTC. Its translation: CASSLEASTYEQYF. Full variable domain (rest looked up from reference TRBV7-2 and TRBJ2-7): GAGVSQSPSNKVTEKGKDVELRCDPISGHTALYWYRQSLGQGLEFLIYFQGNSAPDKSGLPSDRFSAERTGGSVSTLTIQRTQQEDSAVYLCASSLEASTYEQYFGPGTRLTVT.